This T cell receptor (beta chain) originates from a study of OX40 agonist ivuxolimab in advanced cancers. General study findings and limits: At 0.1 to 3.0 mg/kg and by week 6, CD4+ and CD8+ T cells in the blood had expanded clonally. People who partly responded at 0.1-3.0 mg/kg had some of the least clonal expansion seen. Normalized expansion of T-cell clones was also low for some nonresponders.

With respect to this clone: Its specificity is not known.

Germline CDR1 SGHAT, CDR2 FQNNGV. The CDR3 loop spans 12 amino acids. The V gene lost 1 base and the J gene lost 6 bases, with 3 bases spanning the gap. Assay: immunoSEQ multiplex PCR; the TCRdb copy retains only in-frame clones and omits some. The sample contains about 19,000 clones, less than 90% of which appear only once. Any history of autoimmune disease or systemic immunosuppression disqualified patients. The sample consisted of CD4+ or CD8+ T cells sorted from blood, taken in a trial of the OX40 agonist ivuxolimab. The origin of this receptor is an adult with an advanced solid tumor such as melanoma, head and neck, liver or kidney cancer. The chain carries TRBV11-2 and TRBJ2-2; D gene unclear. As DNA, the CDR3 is TGTGCCAGCAGCTTAGTGGCCGGGGAGCTGTTTTTT. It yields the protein CASSLVAGELFF.